Listed below are T cell receptor beta chains from one sample, sequenced in a study of T cell repertoires in cytomegalovirus infection. Which antigens these TCRs recognize remains unknown. From the reads, TCRdb called clonotypes with MiXCR, one entry per CDR3 protein. This table holds around 900,000 distinct CDR3 sequences, around 30% found once. This specimen consisted of cultured CD8+ T cells from PBMCs, obtained from culture after CMV antigen stimulation. The receptors here all came from a human donor in good health (CMV status not recorded). Some clones in this sample may be carry-over from other donors' samples. The CDR3 runs from the conserved cysteine through the conserved F or W. The order of the fields is D gene, clone size, V gene, J gene, CDR3 DNA, CDR3 protein. D genes are given only for firm matches. Rows give clone size only sometimes, using once, few, many, or a class for an expanded clone.

>NA|few|TRBV27|TRBJ2-3
TGTGCCAGCAGTTTATATTCGGTGGATACGCAGTATTTT
CASSLYSVDTQYF
>NA|NA|TRBV19|TRBJ1-2
TGTGCCAGTAGTCTAACGACAGTATCTAACTATGGCTACACCTTC
CASSLTTVSNYGYTF
>NA|once|TRBV29-1|TRBJ1-2
TGCAGCGTTGATACAGGGACATATGGCTACACCTTC
CSVDTGTYGYTF
>NA|few|TRBV5-8|TRBJ2-7
TGTGCCAGCACCACCTCGAGCGTCGGGTACGAGCAGTACTTC
CASTTSSVGYEQYF
>NA|NA|TRBV25-1|TRBJ2-3
TGTGCCAGCAGTGAAGCCCGGGTTGCAGATACGCAGTATTTT
CASSEARVADTQYF
>NA|NA|TRBV7-2|TRBJ1-1
TGTGCCAGCAGCCCGGGGGGGGGGCAGAGTGAAGCTTTCTTT
CASSPGGGQSEAFF
>TRBD1|many|TRBV7-8|TRBJ1-2
TGTGCCAGCAGCTTAGCTCGAGGCGGACAGGGGGGCTCATGGGGCTACACCTTC
CASSLARGGQGGSWGYTF
>TRBD1|few|TRBV27|TRBJ1-4
TGTGCCAGCAGTGCCATTACAGGGGAGGGTTCTGAAAAACTGTTTTTT
CASSAITGEGSEKLFF
>NA|few|TRBV6-6|TRBJ2-1
TGTGCCAGCAGTTATGGGCCCCCCGCAAGCTCCTACAATGAGCAGTTCTTC
CASSYGPPASSYNEQFF
>NA|few|TRBV7-9|TRBJ1-2
TGTGCCAGCACCGACTGGGGCCGGGCCTATGGCTACACCTTC
CASTDWGRAYGYTF
>NA|few|TRBV4-3|TRBJ1-3
TGCGCCAGCAGCCAAGACAGGTCTCCTCCTGGAAACACCATATATTTT
CASSQDRSPPGNTIYF
>TRBD1|NA|TRBV27|TRBJ2-2
TGTGCCAGCACAGGGGGCTACGGCGGGGAGCTGTTTTTT
CASTGGYGGELFF
>NA|NA|TRBV5-3|TRBJ2-2
TGTGCCAGAAGCTTGGAGGGGTCGGAGGGCGGGGAGCTGTTTTTT
CARSLEGSEGGELFF
>NA|NA|TRBV27|TRBJ2-7
TGTGCCAGCAGTTTATCGATGGGGGCGCGGACCTACGAGCAGTACTTC
CASSLSMGARTYEQYF
>TRBD1|NA|TRBV12-3/TRBV12-4|TRBJ1-1
TGTGCCAGCAGTTTAGATCTAGGAGGGCGACAGGGTTTT
CASSLDLGGRQGF
>NA|NA|TRBV27|TRBJ1-4
TGTGCCAGCAGTTTGACCGGATGGGCAACTAATGAAAAACTGTTTTTT
CASSLTGWATNEKLFF
>TRBD1|NA|TRBV10-3|TRBJ1-6
TGTGCCATCAGTCCCACACAGGGGGATCGGGGTTCACCCCTCCACTTT
CAISPTQGDRGSPLHF
>NA|few|TRBV7-2|TRBJ1-5
TGTGCCAGCAGTGGGGCCTTTAATCAGCCCCAGCATTTT
CASSGAFNQPQHF
>TRBD1|many|TRBV7-8|TRBJ2-3
TGTGCCAGCAGCCCCAGGAGGACAGGAAGCACAGATACGCAGTATTTT
CASSPRRTGSTDTQYF
>TRBD1|NA|TRBV7-6|TRBJ2-7
TGTGTCAGCAGCTTCCGGGACAGCCTAACCTACGAGCAGTACTTC
CVSSFRDSLTYEQYF
>TRBD2|NA|TRBV12-5|TRBJ2-7
TGTGCTAGTGGTTTTCTAACCCCCGGGGGGAGCTCCTACAATGAGCAGTACTTC
CASGFLTPGGSSYNEQYF
>NA|NA|TRBV6-5|TRBJ1-1
TGTGCCAGCAGGGAGGCGGGGGGCACTGAAGCTTTCTTT
CASREAGGTEAFF
>NA|NA|TRBV28|TRBJ2-5
TGTGCCACCGAAGGGGGGGGGGTTGATTTTTTTCAGGAGACCCAGTACTTC
CATEGGGVDFFQETQYF
>TRBD2|few|TRBV19|TRBJ2-1
TGTGCCAGTAGTTCCCAGCGGGGGCCCTACAATGAGCAGTTCTTC
CASSSQRGPYNEQFF
>NA|few|TRBV4-1|TRBJ2-1
TGCGCCAGCAGCCAAGAAGATTTGAACGCAGTCCGAAATGAGCAGTTCTTC
CASSQEDLNAVRNEQFF
>TRBD1|few|TRBV4-1|TRBJ2-5
TGCGCCAGCAGCCTACCGGACAGGGGGGGTCAAGAGACCCAGTACTTC
CASSLPDRGGQETQYF
>NA|few|TRBV6-2/TRBV6-3|TRBJ1-1
TGTGCCAGCAGTATCGACGGAATTGAAGCTTTCTTT
CASSIDGIEAFF
>NA|few|TRBV4-1|TRBJ1-1
TGCGCCAGCAGCCAAGGGGATGGGATGAACACTGAAGCTTTCTTT
CASSQGDGMNTEAFF
>NA|once|TRBV6-2/TRBV6-3|TRBJ1-2
TGTGTCAGCAGGGTCAACAGGGAAACGGGCTACACCTTC
CVSRVNRETGYTF
>NA|NA|TRBV2|TRBJ2-7
TGTGCCAGCAGTGGTGAAACCTACGAGCAGTACTTC
CASSGETYEQYF
>NA|NA|TRBV15|TRBJ1-2
TGTGCCACCATCGGACCGCGAGGTACTAACTATGGCTACACCTTC
CATIGPRGTNYGYTF
>NA|NA|TRBV7-9|TRBJ1-6
TGTGCCATCGGGAGTTCACCCCTCCACTTT
CAIGSSPLHF